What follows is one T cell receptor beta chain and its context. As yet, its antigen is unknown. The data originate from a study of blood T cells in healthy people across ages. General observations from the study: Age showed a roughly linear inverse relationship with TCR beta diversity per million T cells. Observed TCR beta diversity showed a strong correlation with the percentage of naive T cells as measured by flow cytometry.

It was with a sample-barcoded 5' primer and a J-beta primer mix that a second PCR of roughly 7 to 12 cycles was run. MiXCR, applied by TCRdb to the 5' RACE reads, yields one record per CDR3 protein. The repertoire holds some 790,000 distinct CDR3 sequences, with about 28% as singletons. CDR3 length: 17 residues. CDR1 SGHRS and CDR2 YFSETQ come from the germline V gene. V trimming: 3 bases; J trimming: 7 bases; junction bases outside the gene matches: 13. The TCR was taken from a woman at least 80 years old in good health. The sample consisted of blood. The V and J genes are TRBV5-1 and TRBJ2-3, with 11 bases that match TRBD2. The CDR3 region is CASSSHFSGGGRNTQYF. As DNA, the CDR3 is TGCGCCAGCAGCTCCCATTTTAGCGGGGGGGGGCGAAATACGCAGTATTTT. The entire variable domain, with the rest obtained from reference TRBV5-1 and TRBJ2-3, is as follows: KAGVTQTPRYLIKTRGQQVTLSCSPISGHRSVSWYQQTPGQGLQFLFEYFSETQRNKGNFPGRFSGRQFSNSRSEMNVSTLELGDSALYLCASSSHFSGGGRNTQYFGPGTRLTVL.